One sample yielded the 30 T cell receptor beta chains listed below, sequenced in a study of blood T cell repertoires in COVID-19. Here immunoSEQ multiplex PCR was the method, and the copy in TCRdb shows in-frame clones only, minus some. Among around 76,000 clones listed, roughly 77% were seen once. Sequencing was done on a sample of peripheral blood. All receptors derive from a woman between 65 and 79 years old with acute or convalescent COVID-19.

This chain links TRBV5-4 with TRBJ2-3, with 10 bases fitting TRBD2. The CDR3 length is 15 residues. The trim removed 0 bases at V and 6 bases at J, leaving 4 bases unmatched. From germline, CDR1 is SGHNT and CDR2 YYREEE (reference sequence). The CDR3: CASSLGGTSDDTQYF. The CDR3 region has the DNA TGTGCCAGCAGCTTGGGGGGGACTAGCGACGATACGCAGTATTTT. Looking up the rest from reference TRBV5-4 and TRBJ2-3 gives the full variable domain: ETGVTQSPTHLIKTRGQQVTLRCSSQSGHNTVSWYQQALGQGPQFIFQYYREEENGRGNFPPRFSGLQFPNYSSELNVNALELDDSALYLCASSLGGTSDDTQYFGPGTRLTVL.

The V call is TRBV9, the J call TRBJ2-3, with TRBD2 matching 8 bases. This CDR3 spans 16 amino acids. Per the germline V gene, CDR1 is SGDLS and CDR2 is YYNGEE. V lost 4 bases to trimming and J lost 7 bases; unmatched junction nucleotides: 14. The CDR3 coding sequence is TGTGCCAGCAGCCCGACGGGCGGGGGGTCAGGAAATACGCAGTATTTT. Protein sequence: CASSPTGGGSGNTQYF. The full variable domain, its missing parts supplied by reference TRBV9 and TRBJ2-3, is DSGVTQTPKHLITATGQRVTLRCSPRSGDLSVYWYQQSLDQGLQFLIQYYNGEERAKGNILERFSAQQFPDLHSELNLSSLELGDSALYFCASSPTGGGSGNTQYFGPGTRLTVL.

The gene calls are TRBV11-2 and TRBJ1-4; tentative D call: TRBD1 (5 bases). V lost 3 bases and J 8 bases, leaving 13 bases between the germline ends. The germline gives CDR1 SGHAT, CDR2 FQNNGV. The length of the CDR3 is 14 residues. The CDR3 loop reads CASSFQNRLEKLFF. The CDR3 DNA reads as TGTGCCAGCAGCTTCCAGAACAGGTTGGAAAAACTGTTTTTT.

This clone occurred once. CDR3 coding DNA: TGTGCCAGCAGCTTAAGGGGCACGACGGGGGAGCTGTTTTTT. Amino acids: CASSLRGTTGELFF. The chain joins TRBV7-2 to TRBJ2-2; D may be TRBD1 (5 bases). CDR3 size: 14 residues. Looked up from germline, CDR1 is SGHTA and CDR2 is FQGNSA. V gave up 2 bases and J gave up 8 bases, with 12 bases separating them. The entire variable domain, with the rest obtained from reference TRBV7-2 and TRBJ2-2, is as follows: GAGVSQSPSNKVTEKGKDVELRCDPISGHTALYWYRQSLGQGLEFLIYFQGNSAPDKSGLPSDRFSAERTGGSVSTLTIQRTQQEDSAVYLCASSLRGTTGELFFGEGSRLTVL.

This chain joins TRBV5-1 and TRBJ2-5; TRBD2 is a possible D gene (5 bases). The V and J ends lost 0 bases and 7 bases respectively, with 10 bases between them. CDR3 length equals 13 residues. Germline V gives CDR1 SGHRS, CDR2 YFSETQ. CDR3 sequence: CASSLVGLGTQYF. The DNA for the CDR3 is TGCGCCAGCAGCTTGGTCGGACTGGGGACCCAGTACTTC.

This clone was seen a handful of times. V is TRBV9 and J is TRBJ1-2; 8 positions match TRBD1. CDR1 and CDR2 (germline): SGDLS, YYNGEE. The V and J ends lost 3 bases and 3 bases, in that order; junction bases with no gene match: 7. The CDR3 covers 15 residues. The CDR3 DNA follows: TGTGCCAGCAGCGCAACGCTGGACAGGGACTATGGCTACACCTTC. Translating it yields CASSATLDRDYGYTF.

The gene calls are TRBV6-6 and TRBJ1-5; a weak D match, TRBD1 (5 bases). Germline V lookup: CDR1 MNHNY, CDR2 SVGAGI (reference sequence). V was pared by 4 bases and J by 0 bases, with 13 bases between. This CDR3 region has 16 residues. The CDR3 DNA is TGTGCCAGCAGTTTTGTCAGACAGTCTAGCAATCAGCCCCAGCATTTT. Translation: CASSFVRQSSNQPQHF.

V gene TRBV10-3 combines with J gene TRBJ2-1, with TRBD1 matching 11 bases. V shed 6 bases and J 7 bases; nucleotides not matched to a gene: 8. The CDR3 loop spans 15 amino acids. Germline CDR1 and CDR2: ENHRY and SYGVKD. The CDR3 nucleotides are TGTGCCATCAGGGGCCGGGACAGGGGGGGAAATGAGCAGTTCTTC. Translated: CAIRGRDRGGNEQFF.

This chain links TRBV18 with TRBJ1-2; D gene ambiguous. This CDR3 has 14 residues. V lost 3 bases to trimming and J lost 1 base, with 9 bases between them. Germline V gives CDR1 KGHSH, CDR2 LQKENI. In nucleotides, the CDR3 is TGTGCCAGCTCACCTCAGACAAGTAACTATGGCTACACCTTC. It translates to CASSPQTSNYGYTF.

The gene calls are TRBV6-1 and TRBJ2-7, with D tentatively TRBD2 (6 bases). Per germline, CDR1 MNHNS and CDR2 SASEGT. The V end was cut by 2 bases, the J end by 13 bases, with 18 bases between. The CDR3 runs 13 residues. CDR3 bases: TGTGCCAGCAGTGAAATCGGTGGTGTAGCGGTATACTTC. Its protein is CASSEIGGVAVYF.

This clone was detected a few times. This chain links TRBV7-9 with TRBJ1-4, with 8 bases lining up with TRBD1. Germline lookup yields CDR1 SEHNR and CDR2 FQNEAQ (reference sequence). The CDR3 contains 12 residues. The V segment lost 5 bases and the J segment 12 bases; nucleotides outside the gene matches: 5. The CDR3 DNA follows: TGTGCCAGCAGCCGACAGGGGTTGGAACTGTTTTTT. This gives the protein CASSRQGLELFF.

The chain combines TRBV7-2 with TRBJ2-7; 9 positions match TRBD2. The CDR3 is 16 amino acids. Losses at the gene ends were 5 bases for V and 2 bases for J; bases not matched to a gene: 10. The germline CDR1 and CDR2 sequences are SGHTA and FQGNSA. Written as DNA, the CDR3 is TGTGCCAGCAGCGAATCAGCGGGGGGCCTCCCCTACGAGCAGTACTTC. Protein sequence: CASSESAGGLPYEQYF.

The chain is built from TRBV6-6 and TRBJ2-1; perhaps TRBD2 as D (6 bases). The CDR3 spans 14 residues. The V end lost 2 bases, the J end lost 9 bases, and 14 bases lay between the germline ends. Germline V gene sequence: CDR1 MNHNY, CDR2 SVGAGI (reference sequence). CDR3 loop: CASSYPTSSIEQFF. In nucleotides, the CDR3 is TGTGCCAGCAGTTACCCGACTAGTTCCATTGAGCAGTTCTTC.

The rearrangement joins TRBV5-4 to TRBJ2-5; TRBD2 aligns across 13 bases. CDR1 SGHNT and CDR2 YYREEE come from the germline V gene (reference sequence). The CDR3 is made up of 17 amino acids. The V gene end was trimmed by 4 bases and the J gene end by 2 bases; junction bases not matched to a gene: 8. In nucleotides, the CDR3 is TGTGCCAGCAGCCCCCGAACTAGCGGGGGGGGACAAGAGACCCAGTACTTC. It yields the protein CASSPRTSGGGQETQYF. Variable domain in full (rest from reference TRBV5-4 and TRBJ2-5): ETGVTQSPTHLIKTRGQQVTLRCSSQSGHNTVSWYQQALGQGPQFIFQYYREEENGRGNFPPRFSGLQFPNYSSELNVNALELDDSALYLCASSPRTSGGGQETQYFGPGTRLLVL.

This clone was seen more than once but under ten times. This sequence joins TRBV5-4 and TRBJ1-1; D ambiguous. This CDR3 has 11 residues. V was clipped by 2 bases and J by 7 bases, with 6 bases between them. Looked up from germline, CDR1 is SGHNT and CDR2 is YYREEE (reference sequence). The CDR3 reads CASSLRGEAFF. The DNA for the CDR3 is TGTGCCAGCAGCTTACGGGGTGAAGCTTTCTTT. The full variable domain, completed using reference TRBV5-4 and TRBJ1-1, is ETGVTQSPTHLIKTRGQQVTLRCSSQSGHNTVSWYQQALGQGPQFIFQYYREEENGRGNFPPRFSGLQFPNYSSELNVNALELDDSALYLCASSLRGEAFFGQGTRLTVV.

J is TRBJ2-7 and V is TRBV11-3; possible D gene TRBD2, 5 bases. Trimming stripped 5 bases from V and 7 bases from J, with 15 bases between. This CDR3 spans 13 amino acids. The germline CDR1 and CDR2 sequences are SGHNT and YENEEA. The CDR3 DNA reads TGTGCCAGCAGCGCCTCCGGGATTGGGGAGCAGTACTTC. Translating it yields CASSASGIGEQYF. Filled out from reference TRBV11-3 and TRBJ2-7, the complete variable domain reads EAGVVQSPRYKIIEKKQPVAFWCNPISGHNTLYWYLQNLGQGPELLIRYENEEAVDDSQLPKDRFSAERLKGVDSTLKIQPAELGDSAVYLCASSASGIGEQYFGPGTRLTVT.

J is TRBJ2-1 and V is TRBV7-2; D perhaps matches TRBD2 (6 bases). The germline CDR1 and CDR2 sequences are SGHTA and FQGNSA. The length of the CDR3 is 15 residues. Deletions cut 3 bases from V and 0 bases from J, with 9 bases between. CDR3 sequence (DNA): TGTGCCAGCAGCTTTGGGGGGACCTCCTACAATGAGCAGTTCTTC. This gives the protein CASSFGGTSYNEQFF.

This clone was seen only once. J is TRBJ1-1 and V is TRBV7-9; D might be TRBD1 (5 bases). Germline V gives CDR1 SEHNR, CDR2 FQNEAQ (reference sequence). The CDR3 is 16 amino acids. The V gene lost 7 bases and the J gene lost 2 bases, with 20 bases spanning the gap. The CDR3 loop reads CASIELPGQRNTEAFF. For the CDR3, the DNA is TGTGCCAGCATCGAGCTTCCAGGACAAAGAAACACTGAAGCTTTCTTT.

The CDR3 here is CASSVAIIATQETQYF. CDR3 sequence (DNA): TGTGCCAGCAGCGTGGCCATTATAGCGACCCAAGAGACCCAGTACTTC. J is TRBJ2-5 and V is TRBV9, with D possibly TRBD2 on 5 matching bases. CDR3 size: 16 residues. Germline V CDR1 and CDR2: SGDLS, YYNGEE. The germline V and J ends were trimmed by 2 bases and 1 base, with 15 bases remaining between them.

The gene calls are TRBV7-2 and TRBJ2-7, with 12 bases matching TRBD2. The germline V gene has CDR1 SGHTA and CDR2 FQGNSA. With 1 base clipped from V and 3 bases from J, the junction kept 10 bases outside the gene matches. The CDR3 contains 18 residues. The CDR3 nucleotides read TGTGCCAGCAGCTTAGAGGCGTTTCTAGCGGGAGGGAGCTACGAGCAGTACTTC. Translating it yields CASSLEAFLAGGSYEQYF.

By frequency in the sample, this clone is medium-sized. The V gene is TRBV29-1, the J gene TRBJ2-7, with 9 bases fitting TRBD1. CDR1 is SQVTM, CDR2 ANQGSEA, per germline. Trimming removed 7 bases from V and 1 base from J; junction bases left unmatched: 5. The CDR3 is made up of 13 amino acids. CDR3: CSAAGTGSYEQYF. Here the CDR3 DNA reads TGCAGCGCAGCCGGGACAGGGTCCTACGAGCAGTACTTC.

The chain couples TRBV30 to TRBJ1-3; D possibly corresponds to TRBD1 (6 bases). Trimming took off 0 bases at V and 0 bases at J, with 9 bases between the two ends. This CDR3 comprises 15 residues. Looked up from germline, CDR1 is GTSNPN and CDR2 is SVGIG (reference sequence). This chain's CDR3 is CAWSVAGASGNTIYF. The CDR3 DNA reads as TGTGCCTGGAGTGTGGCAGGGGCCTCTGGAAACACCATATATTTT. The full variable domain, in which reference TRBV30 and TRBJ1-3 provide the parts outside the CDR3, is SQTIHQWPATLVQPVGSPLSLECTVEGTSNPNLYWYRQAAGRGLQLLFYSVGIGQISSEVPQNLSASRPQDRQFILSSKKLLLSDSGFYLCAWSVAGASGNTIYFGEGSWLTVV.

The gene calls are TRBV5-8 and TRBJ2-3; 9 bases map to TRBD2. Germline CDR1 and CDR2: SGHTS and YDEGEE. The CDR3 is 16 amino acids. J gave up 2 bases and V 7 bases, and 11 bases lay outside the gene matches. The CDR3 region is CASGGGRASPTDTQYF. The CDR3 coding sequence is TGTGCCAGCGGGGGCGGGAGGGCCTCCCCCACAGATACGCAGTATTTT.

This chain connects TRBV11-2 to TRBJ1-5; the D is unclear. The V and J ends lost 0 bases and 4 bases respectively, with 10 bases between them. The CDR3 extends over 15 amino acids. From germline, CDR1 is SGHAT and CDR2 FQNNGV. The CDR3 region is CASSLDGLENQPQHF. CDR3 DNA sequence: TGTGCCAGCAGCTTAGATGGTTTAGAAAATCAGCCCCAGCATTTT.

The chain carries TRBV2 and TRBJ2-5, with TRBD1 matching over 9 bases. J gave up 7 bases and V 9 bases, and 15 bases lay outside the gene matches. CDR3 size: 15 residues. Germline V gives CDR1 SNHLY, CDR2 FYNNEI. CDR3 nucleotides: TGTGCCAGGGACGGACAGGGGACGTCTCAGGGGACCCAGTACTTC. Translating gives CARDGQGTSQGTQYF.

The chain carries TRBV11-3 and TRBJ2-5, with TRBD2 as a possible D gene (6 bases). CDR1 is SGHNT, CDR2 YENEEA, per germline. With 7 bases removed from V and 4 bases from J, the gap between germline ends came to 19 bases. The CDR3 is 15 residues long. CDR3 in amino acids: CASTQARGAVETQYF. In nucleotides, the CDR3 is TGTGCCAGCACCCAGGCGCGGGGAGCAGTAGAGACCCAGTACTTC.

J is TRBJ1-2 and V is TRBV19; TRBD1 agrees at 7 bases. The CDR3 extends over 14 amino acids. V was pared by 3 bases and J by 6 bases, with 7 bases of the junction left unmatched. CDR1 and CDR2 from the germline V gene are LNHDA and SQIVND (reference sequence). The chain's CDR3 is CASSMTGRLDGYTF. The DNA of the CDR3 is TGTGCCAGTAGTATGACAGGGAGATTGGATGGCTACACCTTC.

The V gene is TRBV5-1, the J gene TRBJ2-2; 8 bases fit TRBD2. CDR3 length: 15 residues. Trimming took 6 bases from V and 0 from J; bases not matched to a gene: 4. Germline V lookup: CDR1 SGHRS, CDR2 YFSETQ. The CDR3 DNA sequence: TGCGCCAGCACCCGGGGGGGGACGAACACCGGGGAGCTGTTTTTT. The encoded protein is CASTRGGTNTGELFF.

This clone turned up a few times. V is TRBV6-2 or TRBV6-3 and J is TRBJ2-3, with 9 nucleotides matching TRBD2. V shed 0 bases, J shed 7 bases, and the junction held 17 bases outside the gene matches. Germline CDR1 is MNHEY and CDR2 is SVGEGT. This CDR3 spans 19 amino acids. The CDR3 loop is CASSYSKGFGSGGTNTQYF. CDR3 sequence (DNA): TGTGCCAGCAGTTACTCGAAGGGGTTCGGTAGCGGGGGAACGAATACGCAGTATTTT.

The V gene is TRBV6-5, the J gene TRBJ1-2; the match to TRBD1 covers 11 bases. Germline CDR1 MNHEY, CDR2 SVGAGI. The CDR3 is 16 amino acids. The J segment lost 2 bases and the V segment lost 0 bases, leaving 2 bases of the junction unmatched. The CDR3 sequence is CASSYSRTGGNYGYTF. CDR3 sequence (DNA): TGTGCCAGCAGTTACTCGAGGACAGGGGGCAACTATGGCTACACCTTC.